This note documents a single T cell receptor (beta chain) sequence. The data were taken from a study of STAT5B mutations in CD4+ large granular lymphocyte leukemia. TCRdb's table, derived via immunoSEQ multiplex PCR, lists solely in-frame clones and lacks some. The table records more than 20,000 clones, 70% of them present only once. Germline V gives CDR1 SGHRS, CDR2 YFSETQ. The V end was cut by 5 bases, the J end by 7 bases, with 16 bases between. CDR3 length: 13 amino acids. The sequence was obtained from a human donor in good health. The sample was CD4+ T cells from blood buffy coats. V gene TRBV5-1 combines with J gene TRBJ2-7; tentatively, D is TRBD1 or TRBD2 (5 bases each). This CDR3 reads CASRGVGVEEQYF. CDR3 in DNA: TGCGCCAGCAGAGGGGTGGGGGTAGAGGAGCAGTACTTC.